These T cell receptor beta chains were read from a single sample in a study of memory CD8 T cells in hepatitis C reinfection. Sequenced by immunoSEQ multiplex PCR; TCRdb stores in-frame clones only, minus some. This sample has more than 45,000 clones, with under 90% found just once. The sequenced sample consisted of naive CD8+ T cells sorted from blood. Every receptor here comes from a man aged 18 to 29 with hepatitis C virus infection. Both conserved end residues are part of each CDR3. The order of the fields is V gene, clone size, D gene, J gene, CDR3 DNA, CDR3 protein. D genes are given only for firm matches. A row's size may be missing; if present it is once, few, many or a size class.

V gene: TRBV14
clone size: -
D gene: -
J gene: TRBJ2-2
CDR3 DNA: TGTGCCAGCAGCCAAGATGGATCGAGACTTTCCGCCGGGGAGCTGTTTTTT
CDR3 protein: CASSQDGSRLSAGELFF

V gene: TRBV7-6
clone size: -
D gene: -
J gene: TRBJ2-1
CDR3 DNA: TGTGCCAGCAGCTTCCAGAACAATGAGCAGTTCTTC
CDR3 protein: CASSFQNNEQFF

V gene: TRBV5-1
clone size: -
D gene: -
J gene: TRBJ1-2
CDR3 DNA: TGCGCCAGCAGCTTGGCCGTACGGGGGGCAAACTATGGCTACACCTTC
CDR3 protein: CASSLAVRGANYGYTF

V gene: TRBV27
clone size: -
D gene: -
J gene: TRBJ1-5
CDR3 DNA: TGTGCCAGCAGTTTATCGAGCAGGCAGCCCCAGCATTTT
CDR3 protein: CASSLSSRQPQHF

V gene: TRBV7-9
clone size: -
D gene: -
J gene: TRBJ2-1
CDR3 DNA: TGTGCCAGCAGCTCAGGGTCCTACAATGAGCAGTTCTTC
CDR3 protein: CASSSGSYNEQFF

V gene: TRBV7-9
clone size: -
D gene: -
J gene: TRBJ2-7
CDR3 DNA: TGTGCCAGCAGTTCGCGGGTCTACGAGCAGTACTTC
CDR3 protein: CASSSRVYEQYF

V gene: TRBV10-1
clone size: few
D gene: -
J gene: TRBJ2-7
CDR3 DNA: TGCGCCAGCAGTGAGTCACCAGGGACTTCCTACGAGCAGTACTTC
CDR3 protein: CASSESPGTSYEQYF

V gene: TRBV5-1
clone size: -
D gene: -
J gene: TRBJ2-1
CDR3 DNA: TGCGCCAGCACCCCGGGGGAGTCCTACAATGAGCAGTTCTTC
CDR3 protein: CASTPGESYNEQFF

V gene: TRBV9
clone size: -
D gene: -
J gene: TRBJ2-7
CDR3 DNA: TGTGCCAGCAGCGTTCTCGGTTCCGAGCAGTACTTC
CDR3 protein: CASSVLGSEQYF

V gene: TRBV9
clone size: -
D gene: -
J gene: TRBJ2-2
CDR3 DNA: TGTGCCAGCAGCGCCGGGACAACGAACACCGGGGAGCTGTTTTTT
CDR3 protein: CASSAGTTNTGELFF

V gene: TRBV6-5
clone size: -
D gene: -
J gene: TRBJ2-5
CDR3 DNA: TGTGCCAGCAGTTACTCGAACGAGGGTTTGGAGACCCAGTACTTC
CDR3 protein: CASSYSNEGLETQYF

V gene: TRBV7-3
clone size: -
D gene: TRBD1
J gene: TRBJ2-3
CDR3 DNA: TGTGCCAGCAGTTTCGGGACAGGGGTTGGAGATACGCAGTATTTT
CDR3 protein: CASSFGTGVGDTQYF

V gene: TRBV5-4
clone size: once
D gene: TRBD2
J gene: TRBJ2-7
CDR3 DNA: TGTGCCAGCAGCTCCCGGGGGGGACCGTACGAGCAGTACTTC
CDR3 protein: CASSSRGGPYEQYF

V gene: TRBV27
clone size: -
D gene: TRBD2
J gene: TRBJ2-1
CDR3 DNA: TGTGCCAGCAGTTTAAGCGGGGCAGGATACAATGAGCAGTTCTTC
CDR3 protein: CASSLSGAGYNEQFF

V gene: TRBV5-4
clone size: -
D gene: -
J gene: TRBJ2-1
CDR3 DNA: TGTGCCAGCAGCTTGTACAGGTCCCCCTACAATGAGCAGTTCTTC
CDR3 protein: CASSLYRSPYNEQFF

V gene: TRBV6-1
clone size: -
D gene: -
J gene: TRBJ2-1
CDR3 DNA: TGTGCCAGCAGTGAACAATCCGGACTTACCTACAATGAGCAGTTCTTC
CDR3 protein: CASSEQSGLTYNEQFF

V gene: TRBV5-6
clone size: -
D gene: TRBD1
J gene: TRBJ2-3
CDR3 DNA: TGTGCCAGCAGCTCCGGCTGGACAGGGCGGACAGATACGCAGTATTTT
CDR3 protein: CASSSGWTGRTDTQYF

V gene: TRBV28
clone size: -
D gene: -
J gene: TRBJ1-5
CDR3 DNA: TGTGCCAGCAGTCCCCTGAGGGAGGAGGGTCAGCCCCAGCATTTT
CDR3 protein: CASSPLREEGQPQHF

V gene: TRBV6-5
clone size: -
D gene: TRBD1
J gene: TRBJ2-1
CDR3 DNA: TGTGCCAGCAGTTACGGGACAGGGGGCTCTAATGAGCAGTTCTTC
CDR3 protein: CASSYGTGGSNEQFF

V gene: TRBV7-9
clone size: -
D gene: TRBD1
J gene: TRBJ2-5
CDR3 DNA: TGTGCCAGCAGCCCCGGTAACAGGGGCCTAATGGAAGAGACCCAGTACTTC
CDR3 protein: CASSPGNRGLMEETQYF

V gene: TRBV4-1
clone size: -
D gene: -
J gene: TRBJ2-7
CDR3 DNA: TGCGCCAGCAGCCACCCACAGGGAACCCCTTACGAGCAGTACTTC
CDR3 protein: CASSHPQGTPYEQYF

V gene: TRBV15
clone size: -
D gene: -
J gene: TRBJ2-2
CDR3 DNA: TGTGCCGCCAATGCGGGAAATTCCGGGGAGCTGTTTTTT
CDR3 protein: CAANAGNSGELFF

V gene: TRBV4-1
clone size: -
D gene: TRBD2
J gene: TRBJ2-3
CDR3 DNA: TGCGCCAGCAGCCAAGCGGGAGGGGGCACAGATACGCAGTATTTT
CDR3 protein: CASSQAGGGTDTQYF

V gene: TRBV28
clone size: -
D gene: -
J gene: TRBJ2-5
CDR3 DNA: TGTGCCAGCAGTTTATTAGGGGGTAAAGAGACCCAGTACTTC
CDR3 protein: CASSLLGGKETQYF

V gene: TRBV9
clone size: once
D gene: TRBD1
J gene: TRBJ2-7
CDR3 DNA: TGTGCCAGCAGCGTCACAGGGGTGGAACAGTACGAGCAGTACTTC
CDR3 protein: CASSVTGVEQYEQYF

V gene: TRBV4-1
clone size: -
D gene: TRBD1
J gene: TRBJ2-7
CDR3 DNA: TGCGCCAGCAGCCCGGGACAGGGGGACTACGAGCAGTACTTC
CDR3 protein: CASSPGQGDYEQYF

V gene: TRBV6-6
clone size: -
D gene: -
J gene: TRBJ1-6
CDR3 DNA: TGTGCCAGTCTAAGCTCCTATAATTCACCCCTCCACTTT
CDR3 protein: CASLSSYNSPLHF

V gene: TRBV28
clone size: -
D gene: -
J gene: TRBJ1-6
CDR3 DNA: TGTGCCAGCGCGAGGCAGCCAAGCCCTTCTTATTCACCCCTCCACTTT
CDR3 protein: CASARQPSPSYSPLHF

V gene: TRBV6-4
clone size: once
D gene: TRBD2
J gene: TRBJ2-1
CDR3 DNA: TGTGCCAGCAGTCTTGTGAGCGGGAGTGTCGATGAGCAGTTCTTC
CDR3 protein: CASSLVSGSVDEQFF

V gene: TRBV4-1
clone size: -
D gene: TRBD2
J gene: TRBJ2-1
CDR3 DNA: TGCGCCAGCAGCCGGGCGGGGCGGGAGGACAATGAGCAGTTCTTC
CDR3 protein: CASSRAGREDNEQFF

V gene: TRBV27
clone size: -
D gene: TRBD2
J gene: TRBJ2-7
CDR3 DNA: TGTGCCAGCAGTGACCGGGCGGGAGGCTACGAGCAGTACTTC
CDR3 protein: CASSDRAGGYEQYF

V gene: TRBV29-1
clone size: -
D gene: -
J gene: TRBJ2-1
CDR3 DNA: TGCAGCGTGAACCCTCCGGGGGGCCGATACAACAATGAGCAGTTCTTC
CDR3 protein: CSVNPPGGRYNNEQFF

V gene: TRBV10-3
clone size: few
D gene: -
J gene: TRBJ2-7
CDR3 DNA: TGTGCCATCAGTGAGGAGGTCGGCTACGAGCAGTACTTC
CDR3 protein: CAISEEVGYEQYF

V gene: TRBV7-2
clone size: -
D gene: TRBD1
J gene: TRBJ2-2
CDR3 DNA: TGTGCCAGCAGCTTTTATACAGGGGTAGGCACCGGGGAGCTGTTTTTT
CDR3 protein: CASSFYTGVGTGELFF

V gene: TRBV9
clone size: -
D gene: -
J gene: TRBJ2-1
CDR3 DNA: TGTGCCAGCAGCACCCTGGAGGCGGGTGAGCAGTTCTTC
CDR3 protein: CASSTLEAGEQFF

V gene: TRBV5-4
clone size: -
D gene: -
J gene: TRBJ2-1
CDR3 DNA: TGTGCCAGCAGCCTACAGGGTACCGGCTCCTACAATGAGCAGTTCTTC
CDR3 protein: CASSLQGTGSYNEQFF